Listed below are T cell receptor beta chains from one sample, sequenced in a study of T cell responses to AZD1222 COVID-19 vaccine. TCRdb's copy holds only in-frame clones and misses some; the assay was immunoSEQ multiplex PCR. The data show about 150,000 clones, 80% to 90% seen once. This material consisted of peripheral blood, taken on day 0 of AZD1222 vaccination. These receptors came from an adult in good health. Each CDR3 is given with its conserved first and last residue. The order of the fields is clone size, V gene, CDR3 length, J gene, D gene, CDR3 DNA, CDR3 protein. A D gene is named only where the DNA matches it firmly. The size entry is marked missing in some rows and otherwise reads once, few, many or a size class.

clone size: -; V gene: TRBV5-4; CDR3 length: 16; J gene: TRBJ2-1; D gene: -; CDR3 DNA: TGTGCCAGCAGTCGAATCACTGTCGAAGGTGGCGATGAGCAGTTCTTC; CDR3 protein: CASSRITVEGGDEQFF
clone size: -; V gene: TRBV7-2; CDR3 length: 15; J gene: TRBJ2-7; D gene: TRBD2; CDR3 DNA: TGTGCCAGCAGCTTAGAAGCGGGGGGTTCCTACGAGCAGTACTTC; CDR3 protein: CASSLEAGGSYEQYF
clone size: -; V gene: TRBV3-1/TRBV3-2; CDR3 length: 12; J gene: TRBJ2-1; D gene: -; CDR3 DNA: TGTGCCAGCAGCCAAGGCAGCATTAAGCAGTTCTTC; CDR3 protein: CASSQGSIKQFF
clone size: -; V gene: TRBV27; CDR3 length: 11; J gene: TRBJ2-7; D gene: -; CDR3 DNA: TGTGCCACCAGGATTCATCACGAGCAGTACTTC; CDR3 protein: CATRIHHEQYF
clone size: -; V gene: TRBV7-8; CDR3 length: 16; J gene: TRBJ2-1; D gene: -; CDR3 DNA: TGTGCCAGCAGTCTAAACCCGGATCCGGGGGTCAATGAGCAGTTCTTC; CDR3 protein: CASSLNPDPGVNEQFF
clone size: -; V gene: TRBV10-3; CDR3 length: 13; J gene: TRBJ1-5; D gene: -; CDR3 DNA: TGTGCCATCAGTGGGACAGACGGCCAGCCCCAGCATTTT; CDR3 protein: CAISGTDGQPQHF
clone size: -; V gene: TRBV7-2; CDR3 length: 15; J gene: TRBJ2-7; D gene: TRBD2; CDR3 DNA: TGTGCCAGCAGCTTAGCGAGTGGGGGGGCCTACGAGCAGTACTTC; CDR3 protein: CASSLASGGAYEQYF
clone size: -; V gene: TRBV9; CDR3 length: 14; J gene: TRBJ1-3; D gene: -; CDR3 DNA: TGTGCCAGCAGCCCCTGGCAGCAAGGGGACACCATATATTTT; CDR3 protein: CASSPWQQGDTIYF
clone size: -; V gene: TRBV7-9; CDR3 length: 13; J gene: TRBJ2-7; D gene: -; CDR3 DNA: TGTGCCAGCAGCTTAGCGACAACCTACGAGCAGTACTTC; CDR3 protein: CASSLATTYEQYF
clone size: -; V gene: TRBV5-1; CDR3 length: 16; J gene: TRBJ2-4; D gene: -; CDR3 DNA: TGCGCCAGCAGCTTGGGAGGTCAGGACAGCCAAAACATTCAGTACTTC; CDR3 protein: CASSLGGQDSQNIQYF
clone size: -; V gene: TRBV7-9; CDR3 length: 16; J gene: TRBJ1-6; D gene: -; CDR3 DNA: TGTGCCAGCAGCTACGGGGCACAGGGTTATAATTCACCCCTCCACTTT; CDR3 protein: CASSYGAQGYNSPLHF
clone size: few; V gene: TRBV4-2; CDR3 length: 15; J gene: TRBJ1-2; D gene: TRBD1; CDR3 DNA: TGTGCCAGCAGCCAAGAAGGGACAGGGACCTATGGCTACACCTTC; CDR3 protein: CASSQEGTGTYGYTF
clone size: -; V gene: TRBV6-5; CDR3 length: 14; J gene: TRBJ2-3; D gene: -; CDR3 DNA: TGTGCCAGCAGTCGGGCAGCCCTCACAGATACGCAGTATTTT; CDR3 protein: CASSRAALTDTQYF
clone size: once; V gene: TRBV30; CDR3 length: 16; J gene: TRBJ2-3; D gene: -; CDR3 DNA: TGTGCCTGGAGTGTTGGGGGGCCCGTCAACACAGATACGCAGTATTTT; CDR3 protein: CAWSVGGPVNTDTQYF
clone size: -; V gene: TRBV11-2; CDR3 length: 15; J gene: TRBJ1-6; D gene: -; CDR3 DNA: TGTGCCAGCAGCTCCCAGACAAGCTCTAATTCACCCCTCCACTTT; CDR3 protein: CASSSQTSSNSPLHF
clone size: -; V gene: TRBV19; CDR3 length: 14; J gene: TRBJ2-7; D gene: -; CDR3 DNA: TGTGCCAGTAGTATAACCTTAAGACACTACGAGCAGTACTTC; CDR3 protein: CASSITLRHYEQYF
clone size: once; V gene: TRBV6-5; CDR3 length: 14; J gene: TRBJ1-3; D gene: -; CDR3 DNA: TGTGCCAGCAGTTCAGGTTACTCTGGAAACACCATATATTTT; CDR3 protein: CASSSGYSGNTIYF
clone size: -; V gene: TRBV20-1; CDR3 length: 11; J gene: TRBJ1-5; D gene: -; CDR3 DNA: TGCAGTGCTAAAGGGTCTCAGCCCCAGCATTTT; CDR3 protein: CSAKGSQPQHF
clone size: -; V gene: TRBV3-1/TRBV3-2; CDR3 length: 14; J gene: TRBJ1-1; D gene: -; CDR3 DNA: TGTGCCAGCAGCCAAGGGGGACCGGACACTGAAGCTTTCTTT; CDR3 protein: CASSQGGPDTEAFF
clone size: -; V gene: TRBV11-2; CDR3 length: 15; J gene: TRBJ1-1; D gene: TRBD1; CDR3 DNA: TGTGCCAGCAGCTTCGGGACAGGGGTTAACACTGAAGCTTTCTTT; CDR3 protein: CASSFGTGVNTEAFF
clone size: -; V gene: TRBV28; CDR3 length: 15; J gene: TRBJ2-7; D gene: TRBD2; CDR3 DNA: TGTGCCGGACCCATAACTAAGCGGGGGCACTACGAGCAGTACTTC; CDR3 protein: CAGPITKRGHYEQYF
clone size: -; V gene: TRBV14; CDR3 length: 15; J gene: TRBJ2-3; D gene: TRBD1; CDR3 DNA: TGTGCCAGCAGCCGTCAGGGGGCGCATACAGATACGCAGTATTTT; CDR3 protein: CASSRQGAHTDTQYF
clone size: few; V gene: TRBV5-4; CDR3 length: 16; J gene: TRBJ2-3; D gene: TRBD2; CDR3 DNA: TGTGCCAGCAGCTTGGCGGGAGGACTCTCCCGAGATACGCAGTATTTT; CDR3 protein: CASSLAGGLSRDTQYF
clone size: few; V gene: TRBV19; CDR3 length: 15; J gene: TRBJ1-6; D gene: -; CDR3 DNA: TGTGCCAGTAGTAGGCAGGGCCTCTACCGTTCACCCCTCCACTTT; CDR3 protein: CASSRQGLYRSPLHF
clone size: -; V gene: TRBV5-1; CDR3 length: 14; J gene: TRBJ2-5; D gene: TRBD1; CDR3 DNA: TGCGCCAGCAGCTTGGCTACAGGGGAAGAGACCCAGTACTTC; CDR3 protein: CASSLATGEETQYF
clone size: -; V gene: TRBV7-2; CDR3 length: 15; J gene: TRBJ1-1; D gene: TRBD1; CDR3 DNA: TGTGCCAGCAGCTTAAAGGGACAGGGGAACACTGAAGCTTTCTTT; CDR3 protein: CASSLKGQGNTEAFF
clone size: -; V gene: TRBV11-2; CDR3 length: 13; J gene: TRBJ1-3; D gene: -; CDR3 DNA: TGTGCCAGCAGCGCCCCCTCTGGAAACACCATATATTTT; CDR3 protein: CASSAPSGNTIYF
clone size: few; V gene: TRBV5-1; CDR3 length: 15; J gene: TRBJ2-7; D gene: -; CDR3 DNA: TGCGCCAGCAGCCCGGAGGGCCAGGGTACCTACGAGCAGTACTTC; CDR3 protein: CASSPEGQGTYEQYF
clone size: -; V gene: TRBV21-1; CDR3 length: 13; J gene: TRBJ1-1; D gene: -; CDR3 DNA: TGTGCCAGCAGCGGGACAGCGTCGTTTGAAGCTTTCTTT; CDR3 protein: CASSGTASFEAFF
clone size: -; V gene: TRBV9; CDR3 length: 15; J gene: TRBJ1-1; D gene: -; CDR3 DNA: TGTGCCAGCAGCGTCCTAGACAGCCTGAACACTGAAGCTTTCTTT; CDR3 protein: CASSVLDSLNTEAFF
clone size: few; V gene: TRBV6-5; CDR3 length: 15; J gene: TRBJ1-2; D gene: TRBD1; CDR3 DNA: TGTGCCAGCAGTTTGACAAACAGGGGCAACTATGGCTACACCTTC; CDR3 protein: CASSLTNRGNYGYTF
clone size: -; V gene: TRBV5-6; CDR3 length: 13; J gene: TRBJ2-7; D gene: -; CDR3 DNA: TGTGCCAGCAGCCTCGGACAAATCTACGAGCAGTACTTC; CDR3 protein: CASSLGQIYEQYF
clone size: -; V gene: TRBV5-1; CDR3 length: 15; J gene: TRBJ2-2; D gene: TRBD1; CDR3 DNA: TGCGCCAGCAGCTTGGTGGGACAGGGGACCGGGGAGCTGTTTTTT; CDR3 protein: CASSLVGQGTGELFF
clone size: -; V gene: TRBV14; CDR3 length: 14; J gene: TRBJ1-2; D gene: -; CDR3 DNA: TGTGCCAGCAGCCCAGTTAATGGGGCCTATGGCTACACCTTC; CDR3 protein: CASSPVNGAYGYTF
clone size: -; V gene: TRBV14; CDR3 length: 17; J gene: TRBJ2-3; D gene: TRBD2; CDR3 DNA: TGTGCCAGCAGCCCGGGGCTAGGACTAGCGGGGGGAGATACGCAGTATTTT; CDR3 protein: CASSPGLGLAGGDTQYF
clone size: -; V gene: TRBV3-1/TRBV3-2; CDR3 length: 18; J gene: TRBJ1-4; D gene: TRBD1; CDR3 DNA: TGTGCCAGCAGCCATTCCTCCTTCACCGGGACAGGGCGGGAAAAACTGTTTTTT; CDR3 protein: CASSHSSFTGTGREKLFF
clone size: few; V gene: TRBV10-2; CDR3 length: 12; J gene: TRBJ1-2; D gene: TRBD1; CDR3 DNA: TGCGCCGGAGGAGGGGGCGGCTATGGCTACACCTTC; CDR3 protein: CAGGGGGYGYTF
clone size: -; V gene: TRBV6-1; CDR3 length: 15; J gene: TRBJ1-1; D gene: -; CDR3 DNA: TGTGCCAGCAGTAAAGCAATGACGGGGAACACTGAAGCTTTCTTT; CDR3 protein: CASSKAMTGNTEAFF
clone size: -; V gene: TRBV4-2; CDR3 length: 15; J gene: TRBJ1-1; D gene: -; CDR3 DNA: TGTGCCAGCAGCCCAAGCCCAAGGTTGAACACTGAAGCTTTCTTT; CDR3 protein: CASSPSPRLNTEAFF
clone size: once; V gene: TRBV15; CDR3 length: 19; J gene: TRBJ2-3; D gene: -; CDR3 DNA: TGTGCCACCAGCAGAGATCGGTCGGGAGAGGGGGCTTACACAGATACGCAGTATTTT; CDR3 protein: CATSRDRSGEGAYTDTQYF
clone size: -; V gene: TRBV6-5; CDR3 length: 11; J gene: TRBJ2-7; D gene: -; CDR3 DNA: TGTGCCAGCAGTTTCGACTACGAGCAGTACTTC; CDR3 protein: CASSFDYEQYF
clone size: -; V gene: TRBV5-4; CDR3 length: 17; J gene: TRBJ2-1; D gene: -; CDR3 DNA: TGTGCCAGCAGCTTGGCCGCCGGGGGGCCTACATACAATGAGCAGTTCTTC; CDR3 protein: CASSLAAGGPTYNEQFF
clone size: -; V gene: TRBV11-2; CDR3 length: 16; J gene: TRBJ2-1; D gene: TRBD2; CDR3 DNA: TGTGCCAGCAGCTTAGGATCGCTAGCGGGGTTGGATGAGCAGTTCTTC; CDR3 protein: CASSLGSLAGLDEQFF
clone size: -; V gene: TRBV6-5; CDR3 length: 14; J gene: TRBJ1-4; D gene: -; CDR3 DNA: TGTGCCAGCAGACTCAGGGGAACTAATGAAAAACTGTTTTTT; CDR3 protein: CASRLRGTNEKLFF